The sequence of this T cell receptor beta chain was determined in a study of Ad26.COV2.S vaccination and SARS-CoV-2 variants. Study overall: Once, or twice with 56 days between doses, Ad26.COV2.S was given intramuscularly. Study-wide points: Placebo recipients trailed vaccine recipients in spike-specific TCR breadth.

Sequencing used immunoSEQ multiplex PCR; TCRdb keeps in-frame clones, though not all of them. The table shows roughly 300,000 clones, with approximately 90% occurring only once. In germline, CDR1 is SGHNT, CDR2 YENEEA. V dropped 2 bases and J dropped 5; count of bases not matched to a gene: 5. CDR3 length equals 14 residues. A word on this clone: Its antigen is not known.

Treatment of the sample: roughly 20 received Ad26.COV2.S at low or high dose, single or two shots; 5 received placebo; per-sample allocation not given. Sampling was performed 63 days after the first vaccine or placebo injection. An Ad26 vector expressing Wuhan-strain SARS-CoV-2 spike served as the vaccine. This material consisted of peripheral blood, taken in a trial of Ad26.COV2.S vaccine versus placebo. The rearrangement joins TRBV11-3 to TRBJ2-5; TRBD1 matches 7 bases. The receptor was isolated from a person aged 18-65 years who received the Ad26.COV2.S COVID-19 vaccine or a placebo. The DNA of the CDR3 is TGTGCCAGCAGCTTAAGGGGGCATTCGGAGACCCAGTACTTC. Amino acids: CASSLRGHSETQYF.